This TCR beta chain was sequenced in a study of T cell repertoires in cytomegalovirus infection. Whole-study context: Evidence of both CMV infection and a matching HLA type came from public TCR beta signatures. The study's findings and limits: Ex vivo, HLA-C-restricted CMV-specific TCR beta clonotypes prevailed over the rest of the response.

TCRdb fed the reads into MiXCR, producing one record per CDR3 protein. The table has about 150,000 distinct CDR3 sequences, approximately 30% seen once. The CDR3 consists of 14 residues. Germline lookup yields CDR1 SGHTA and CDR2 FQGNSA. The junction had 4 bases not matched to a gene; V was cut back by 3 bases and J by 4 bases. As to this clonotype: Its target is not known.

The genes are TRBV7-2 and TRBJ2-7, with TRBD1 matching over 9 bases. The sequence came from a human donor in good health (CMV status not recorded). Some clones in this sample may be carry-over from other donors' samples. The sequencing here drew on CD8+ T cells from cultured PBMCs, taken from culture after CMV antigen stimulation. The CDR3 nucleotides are TGTGCCAGCAGCTTTGACAGGGGGTTTTACGAGCAGTACTTC. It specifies CASSFDRGFYEQYF.